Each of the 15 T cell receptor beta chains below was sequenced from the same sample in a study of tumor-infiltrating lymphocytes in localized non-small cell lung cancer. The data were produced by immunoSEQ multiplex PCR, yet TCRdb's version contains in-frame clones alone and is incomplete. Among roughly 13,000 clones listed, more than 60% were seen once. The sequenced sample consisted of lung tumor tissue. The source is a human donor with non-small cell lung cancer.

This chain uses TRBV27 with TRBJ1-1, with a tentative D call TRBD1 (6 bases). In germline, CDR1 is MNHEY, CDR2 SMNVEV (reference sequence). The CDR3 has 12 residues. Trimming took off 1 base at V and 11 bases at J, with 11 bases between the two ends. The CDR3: CASSLWGGLAFF. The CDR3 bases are TGTGCCAGCAGTTTATGGGGGGGCTTGGCTTTCTTT.

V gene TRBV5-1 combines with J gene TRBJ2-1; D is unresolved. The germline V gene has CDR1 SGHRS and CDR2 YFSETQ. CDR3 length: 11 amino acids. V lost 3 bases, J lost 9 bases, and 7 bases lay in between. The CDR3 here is CASSSFGEQFF. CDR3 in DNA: TGCGCCAGCAGCTCCTTTGGTGAGCAGTTCTTC.

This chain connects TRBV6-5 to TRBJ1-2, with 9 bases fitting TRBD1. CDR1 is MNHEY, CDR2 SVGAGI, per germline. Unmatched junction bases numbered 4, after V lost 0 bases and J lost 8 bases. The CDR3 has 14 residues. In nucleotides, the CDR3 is TGTGCCAGCAGTTACTCGACAGGGGGAAGGGGCTACACCTTC. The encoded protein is CASSYSTGGRGYTF.

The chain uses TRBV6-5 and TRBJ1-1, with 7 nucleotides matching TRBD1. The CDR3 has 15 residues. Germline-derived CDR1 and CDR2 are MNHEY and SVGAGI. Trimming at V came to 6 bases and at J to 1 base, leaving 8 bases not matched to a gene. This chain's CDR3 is CASSQNRGRNTEAFF. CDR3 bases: TGTGCCAGCAGCCAGAACAGGGGACGGAACACTGAAGCTTTCTTT.

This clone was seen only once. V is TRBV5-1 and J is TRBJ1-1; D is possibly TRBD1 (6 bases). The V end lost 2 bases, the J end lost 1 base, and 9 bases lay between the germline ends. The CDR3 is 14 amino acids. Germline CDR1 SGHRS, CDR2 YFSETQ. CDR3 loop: CASSFEGGNTEAFF. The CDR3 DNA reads TGCGCCAGCAGCTTTGAAGGGGGGAACACTGAAGCTTTCTTT.

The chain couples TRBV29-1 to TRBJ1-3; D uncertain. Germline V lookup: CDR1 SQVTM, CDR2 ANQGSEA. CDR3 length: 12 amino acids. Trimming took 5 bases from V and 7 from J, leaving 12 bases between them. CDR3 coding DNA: TGCAGCGTTCGTGGTCTAAGGAACACCATATATTTT. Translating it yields CSVRGLRNTIYF.

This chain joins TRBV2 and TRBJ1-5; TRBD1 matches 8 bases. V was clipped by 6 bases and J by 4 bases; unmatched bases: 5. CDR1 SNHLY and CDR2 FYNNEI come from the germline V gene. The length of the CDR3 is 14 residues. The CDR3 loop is CASRNDRGNQPQHF. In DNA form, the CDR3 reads TGTGCCAGCAGAAACGACAGGGGAAATCAGCCCCAGCATTTT.

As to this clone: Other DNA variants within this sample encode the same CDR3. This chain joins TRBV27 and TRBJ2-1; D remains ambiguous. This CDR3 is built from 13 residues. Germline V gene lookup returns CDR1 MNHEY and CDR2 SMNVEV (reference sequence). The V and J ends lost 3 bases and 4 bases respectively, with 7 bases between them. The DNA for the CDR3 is TGTGCCAGCAGTTTGGAGCCGTACAATGAGCAGTTCTTC. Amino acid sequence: CASSLEPYNEQFF.

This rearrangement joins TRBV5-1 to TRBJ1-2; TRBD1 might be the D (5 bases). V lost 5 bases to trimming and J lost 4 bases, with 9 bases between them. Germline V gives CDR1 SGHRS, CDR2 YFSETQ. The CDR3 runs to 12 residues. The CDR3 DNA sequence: TGCGCCAGCAGGGACATGCTCTATGGCTACACCTTC. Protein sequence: CASRDMLYGYTF.

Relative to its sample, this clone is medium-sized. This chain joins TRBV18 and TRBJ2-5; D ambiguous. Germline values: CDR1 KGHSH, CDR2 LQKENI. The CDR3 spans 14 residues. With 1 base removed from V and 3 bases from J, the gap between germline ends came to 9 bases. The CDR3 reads CASSPQGPKETQYF. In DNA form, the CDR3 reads TGTGCCAGCTCACCACAGGGTCCAAAAGAGACCCAGTACTTC.

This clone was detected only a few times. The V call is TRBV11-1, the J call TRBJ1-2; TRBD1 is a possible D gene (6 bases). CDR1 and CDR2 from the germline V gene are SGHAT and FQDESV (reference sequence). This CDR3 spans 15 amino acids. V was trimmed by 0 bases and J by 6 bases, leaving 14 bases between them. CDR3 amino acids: CASSLAAGVPDGYTF. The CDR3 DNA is TGTGCCAGCAGCTTAGCGGCAGGGGTCCCCGATGGCTACACCTTC.

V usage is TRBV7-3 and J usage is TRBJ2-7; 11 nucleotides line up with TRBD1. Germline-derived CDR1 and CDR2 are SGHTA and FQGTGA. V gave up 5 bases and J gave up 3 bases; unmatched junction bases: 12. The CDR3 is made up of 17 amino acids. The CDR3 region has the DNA TGTGCCAGCAGCCCGCGCGGTCCGGGGACAGGGGGCTACGAGCAGTACTTC. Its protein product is CASSPRGPGTGGYEQYF.

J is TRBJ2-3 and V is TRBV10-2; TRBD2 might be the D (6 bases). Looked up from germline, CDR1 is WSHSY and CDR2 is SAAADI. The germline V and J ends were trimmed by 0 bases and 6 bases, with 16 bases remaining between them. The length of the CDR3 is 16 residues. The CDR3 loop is CASSESGRYPSDTQYF. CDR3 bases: TGCGCCAGCAGTGAGTCGGGGAGGTACCCTTCCGATACGCAGTATTTT.

In nucleotides, the CDR3 is TGCGCCAGCAGCTCCCCCCGGCGCCCCCCCGTGAGCGGGAACCCACGGGGGGAATACAATGAGCAGTTCTTC. This gives the protein CASSSPRRPPVSGNPRGEYNEQFF. The chain joins TRBV5-1 to TRBJ2-1; 7 bases match TRBD2. Germline lookup yields CDR1 SGHRS and CDR2 YFSETQ. The CDR3 covers 24 residues. J was trimmed by 4 bases and V by 3 bases; bases with no gene match: 34.

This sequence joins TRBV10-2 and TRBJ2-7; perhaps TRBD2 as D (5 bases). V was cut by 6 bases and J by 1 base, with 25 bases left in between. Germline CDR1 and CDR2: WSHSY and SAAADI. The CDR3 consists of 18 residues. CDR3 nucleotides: TGCGCCAGCAGCCCCTCCTGGGGAGATAGATTTATGTCCTACGAGCAGTACTTC. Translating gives CASSPSWGDRFMSYEQYF.